Presented here are 21 T cell receptor beta chains from one specimen sequenced in a study of beta chain features in type 1 diabetes. The study, taken as a whole, reports: Patients with Type 1 diabetes showed moderately but significantly shorter TCRB CDR3s in all four CD4+ subsets.

Antigens for these TCRs are unknown. Expressed TCRB transcripts were sequenced because the isolated RNA had all been reverse transcribed beforehand. Produced via immunoSEQ multiplex PCR; TCRdb's table is partial and in-frame only. This table holds around 650,000 clones, 12% found once. The sequenced sample consisted of naive CD4+ T cells from blood. These receptors came from a man aged 25 to 45 with type 1 diabetes.

The genes are TRBV5-6 and TRBJ1-1, with D perhaps TRBD1 (6 bases). Trimming pared 4 bases from V and 2 bases from J, leaving 9 bases between. CDR1 and CDR2 (germline): SGHDT, YYEEEE. The CDR3 has 13 residues. CDR3: CASSDRPNTEAFF. CDR3 nucleotide sequence: TGTGCCAGCAGCGACAGGCCTAACACTGAAGCTTTCTTT.

This clone has a handful of counts. The chain has TRBV7-2 and TRBJ2-1; TRBD1 agrees at 8 bases. The CDR3 consists of 15 residues. The ends lost 6 bases at V and 1 base at J; junction bases unmatched: 5. In germline, CDR1 is SGHTA, CDR2 FQGNSA. The CDR3 DNA reads TGTGCCAGCAGTTACCGGGACAGGTCCTACAATGAGCAGTTCTTC. Protein: CASSYRDRSYNEQFF.

The chain combines TRBV27 with TRBJ2-2; TRBD1 matches at 8 bases. Germline V CDR1 and CDR2: MNHEY, SMNVEV (reference sequence). V lost 5 bases, J lost 7 bases, and 9 bases stayed unmatched. CDR3 length: 15 residues. CDR3 in DNA: TGTGCCAGCAGTCAGACAGGGGTCTGGGTCGGGGAGCTGTTTTTT. Translating it yields CASSQTGVWVGELFF.

Comment on this clone: Other DNA sequences in the same sample also yield this CDR3. The chain combines TRBV5-6 with TRBJ1-4, with unresolved D. The V end was cut by 0 bases, the J end by 0 bases, with 6 bases between. Germline lookup yields CDR1 SGHDT and CDR2 YYEEEE. CDR3 length equals 15 residues. Here the CDR3 reads CASSLGGTTNEKLFF. The CDR3 coding sequence is TGTGCCAGCAGCTTGGGAGGTACAACTAATGAAAAACTGTTTTTT.

The chain links TRBV5-6 to TRBJ2-1, with a tentative D call TRBD1 (7 bases). Trimming removed 0 bases from V and 2 bases from J, with 15 bases in between. The CDR3 spans 17 residues. Germline V gene sequence: CDR1 SGHDT, CDR2 YYEEEE. The DNA for the CDR3 is TGTGCCAGCAGCTTGGGTTGGTCAGGGGGGCCCTACAATGAGCAGTTCTTC. The encoded protein is CASSLGWSGGPYNEQFF.

This clone was counted only a few times. In nucleotides, the CDR3 is TGTGCCAGCAGTTACGGGACAGGGGGCAATCAGCCCCAGCATTTT. Its protein product is CASSYGTGGNQPQHF. This chain uses TRBV6-5 with TRBJ1-5; 10 bases are shared with TRBD1. CDR3 length equals 15 residues. V shed 2 bases and J 2 bases; nucleotides not matched to a gene: 0. Germline V gene lookup returns CDR1 MNHEY and CDR2 SVGAGI.

The table lists this clone with a few counts. The chain couples TRBV2 to TRBJ1-3; perhaps TRBD1 as D (5 bases). Germline assignment: CDR1 SNHLY and CDR2 FYNNEI. CDR3 length equals 12 residues. Trimming pared 6 bases from V and 2 bases from J, leaving 5 bases between. The CDR3 is CASRTAGNTIYF. CDR3 DNA sequence: TGTGCCAGCAGGACAGCTGGAAACACCATATATTTT.

The chain carries TRBV28 and TRBJ2-4; TRBD1 is a possible D gene (6 bases). Germline lookup yields CDR1 MDHEN and CDR2 SYDVKM. The CDR3 is 15 amino acids. Trimming shortened V by 8 bases and J by 4 bases, and 18 bases separated the two germline ends. The CDR3 bases are TGTGCCAGCGGTCTGGACAGCTCGTCAAAAAACATTCAGTACTTC. This translates into CASGLDSSSKNIQYF.

This chain connects TRBV4-3 to TRBJ2-1, with a tentative D call TRBD1 (6 bases). Looked up from germline, CDR1 is LGHNA and CDR2 is YSLEER. The CDR3 has 17 amino acids. Trimming stripped 4 bases from V and 8 bases from J, with 24 bases between. CDR3 coding DNA: TGCGCCAGCAGCCGCTCTAGGGGACAACGTCGAATGCATGAGCAGTTCTTC. This sequence encodes CASSRSRGQRRMHEQFF.

The J gene is TRBJ2-5, the V gene TRBV11-2; D might be TRBD2 (5 bases). In germline, CDR1 is SGHAT, CDR2 FQNNGV. The V gene lost 4 bases and the J gene lost 4 bases, with 13 bases spanning the gap. The CDR3 is 14 residues long. The CDR3 sequence is CASSSTTSVETQYF. In nucleotides, the CDR3 is TGTGCCAGCAGCTCCACCACTAGTGTAGAGACCCAGTACTTC.

The chain links TRBV9 to TRBJ2-3; 13 bases are shared with TRBD2. Per the germline V gene, CDR1 is SGDLS and CDR2 is YYNGEE. This CDR3 contains 17 residues. V gave up 3 bases and J gave up 1 base; unmatched junction bases: 5. CDR3 protein: CASSDTSGGAGTDTQYF. The CDR3 nucleotides read TGTGCCAGCAGCGACACTAGCGGGGGGGCCGGCACAGATACGCAGTATTTT.

The gene calls are TRBV7-9 and TRBJ1-2; D possibly corresponds to TRBD1 (6 bases). Germline values: CDR1 SEHNR, CDR2 FQNEAQ (reference sequence). This CDR3 is 14 amino acids long. Trimming took 3 bases from V and 6 from J, leaving 14 bases between them. The CDR3 loop reads CASSFPGQIHGYTF. The CDR3 DNA sequence: TGTGCCAGCAGCTTCCCTGGACAGATCCATGGCTACACCTTC.

This clone was picked up a small number of times. The rearrangement uses TRBV28 and TRBJ2-4, with 8 positions matching TRBD1. The CDR3 consists of 15 residues. The junction had 12 bases not matched to a gene; V was cut back by 8 bases and J by 6 bases. Germline V gene sequence: CDR1 MDHEN, CDR2 SYDVKM. In DNA, the CDR3 is TGTGCCAGCTCCCTCCCCCAGGGGGCAGGAAACATTCAGTACTTC. Its translation: CASSLPQGAGNIQYF.

This sequence joins TRBV2 and TRBJ2-1; 9 positions agree with TRBD2. V lost 0 bases, J lost 0 bases, and 6 bases stayed unmatched. In germline, CDR1 is SNHLY, CDR2 FYNNEI. The CDR3 totals 18 residues. This CDR3 is CASSEAGGSGGSYNEQFF. The CDR3 DNA reads as TGTGCCAGCAGTGAAGCGGGTGGTAGCGGGGGCTCCTACAATGAGCAGTTCTTC.

In this sample, this clone turned up a few times. The rearrangement joins TRBV27 to TRBJ2-7; 7 bases agree with TRBD1. With 10 bases clipped from V and 3 bases from J, the junction kept 9 bases outside the gene matches. The CDR3 extends over 13 amino acids. Germline V CDR1 and CDR2: MNHEY, SMNVEV (reference sequence). CDR3 DNA: TGTGCCACTTCCGGGACAGCTTTCTACGAGCAGTACTTC. Residues: CATSGTAFYEQYF.

V gene TRBV11-2 combines with J gene TRBJ2-5, with 8 bases identical to TRBD1. V was pared by 5 bases and J by 5 bases, with 13 bases of the junction left unmatched. The CDR3 loop spans 16 amino acids. The V gene's germline CDR1 is SGHAT and CDR2 FQNNGV. CDR3 DNA sequence: TGTGCCAGCAGCCATGGGACAGGACATAGTGGGGAGACCCAGTACTTC. Its protein is CASSHGTGHSGETQYF.

In DNA form, the CDR3 reads TGCAGCGTTGAAGATAACCTTAACACTGAAGCTTTCTTT. This encodes CSVEDNLNTEAFF. The rearrangement uses TRBV29-1 and TRBJ1-1; D remains unclear. V gave up 0 bases and J gave up 2 bases, with 7 bases separating them. The CDR3 consists of 13 residues. CDR1 is SQVTM, CDR2 ANQGSEA, per germline.

Only a few counts were recorded for this clone. J is TRBJ2-1 and V is TRBV2, with D unclear. The ends were cut back, 8 bases at V and 8 bases at J, with 10 bases in the middle. The germline gives CDR1 SNHLY, CDR2 FYNNEI. The CDR3 is 11 amino acids. The CDR3 DNA follows: TGTGCCAGCTCTACCATTGATGAGCAGTTCTTC. Its translation: CASSTIDEQFF.

In this sample, this clone turned up a few times. This chain joins TRBV7-9 and TRBJ2-3, with D tentatively TRBD2 (6 bases). Germline CDR1 reads SEHNR; CDR2 reads FQNEAQ (reference sequence). The CDR3 consists of 13 residues. Trimming removed 11 bases at V and 2 bases at J, with 14 bases between. The CDR3 coding sequence is TGTGCCGCGGGACCACTCAACACAGATACGCAGTATTTT. Its protein product is CAAGPLNTDTQYF.

In its sample, this clone was seen a few times. This chain connects TRBV2 to TRBJ1-4, with 8 bases lining up with TRBD1. The CDR3 is 14 residues long. From germline, CDR1 is SNHLY and CDR2 FYNNEI. The V segment lost 6 bases and the J segment 2 bases; nucleotides outside the gene matches: 2. In nucleotides, the CDR3 is TGTGCCAGCAGCTGGACAGGGACTAATGAAAAACTGTTTTTT. Amino acid sequence: CASSWTGTNEKLFF.

A few counts support this clone. The V call is TRBV5-1, the J call TRBJ2-4; 8 positions agree with TRBD1. This CDR3 spans 13 amino acids. The germline CDR1 and CDR2 sequences are SGHRS and YFSETQ. V was pared by 4 bases and J by 7 bases, with 4 bases of the junction left unmatched. The CDR3 DNA reads TGCGCCAGCAGCGAGGGACAGGATAACATTCAGTACTTC. This translates into CASSEGQDNIQYF.